One and the same sample provided the 28 T cell receptor beta chains below, sequenced in a study of T cell responses to AZD1222 COVID-19 vaccine. Sequencing used immunoSEQ multiplex PCR; TCRdb keeps in-frame clones, though not all of them. The data hold about 50,000 clones, with approximately 88% observed a single time. This specimen consisted of peripheral blood, obtained on day 0 of AZD1222 vaccination. These receptors were obtained from an adult in good health.

The CDR3 DNA sequence: TGTGCCAGTAGGGGGGGACAGGATAATGAAAAACTGTTTTTT. It encodes CASRGGQDNEKLFF. This sequence joins TRBV19 and TRBJ1-4; 8 nucleotides line up with TRBD1. This CDR3 comprises 14 residues. The germline CDR1 and CDR2 sequences are LNHDA and SQIVND (reference sequence). Trimming took 6 bases from V and 4 from J; bases not matched to a gene: 4.

The rearrangement joins TRBV14 to TRBJ2-1, with TRBD2 matching 9 bases. This CDR3 spans 17 amino acids. Germline assignment: CDR1 SGHDN and CDR2 FVKESK. Trimming at V came to 4 bases and at J to 9 bases, leaving 16 bases not matched to a gene. The CDR3 region has the DNA TGTGCCAGCAGCCTCAACGGCGCACTAGCGGGCGTTACTGAGCAGTTCTTC. Its protein is CASSLNGALAGVTEQFF. The full variable domain, with the rest looked up from reference TRBV14 and TRBJ2-1, is EAGVTQFPSHSVIEKGQTVTLRCDPISGHDNLYWYRRVMGKEIKFLLHFVKESKQDESGMPNNRFLAERTGGTYSTLKVQPAELEDSGVYFCASSLNGALAGVTEQFFGPGTRLTVL.

This rearrangement joins TRBV5-1 to TRBJ2-1; 9 nucleotides agree with TRBD2. Germline loops: CDR1 SGHRS, CDR2 YFSETQ. The CDR3 length is 14 residues. Losses at the gene ends were 1 base for V and 8 bases for J; bases not matched to a gene: 4. The CDR3 DNA reads as TGCGCCAGCAGCTTGAGCGGGAGGAAGGATGAGCAGTTCTTC. Protein: CASSLSGRKDEQFF.

The rearrangement links TRBV11-2 to TRBJ1-2; no clear D. This CDR3 is 12 amino acids long. The V and J ends lost 4 bases and 4 bases respectively, with 7 bases between them. Germline values: CDR1 SGHAT, CDR2 FQNNGV. CDR3: CASSSGPYGYTF. The DNA of the CDR3 is TGTGCCAGCAGCTCCGGACCCTATGGCTACACCTTC.

V usage is TRBV27 and J usage is TRBJ2-7; 14 bases match TRBD2. Germline V gene data show CDR1 as MNHEY and CDR2 as SMNVEV (reference sequence). V gave up 5 bases and J gave up 4 bases; unmatched junction bases: 7. The length of the CDR3 is 16 residues. CDR3 residues: CASSPGTSGSWYEQYF. The DNA for the CDR3 is TGTGCCAGCAGTCCCGGGACTAGCGGGAGCTGGTACGAGCAGTACTTC.

The chain combines TRBV19 with TRBJ1-4, with D possibly matching TRBD1 (6 bases). CDR1 LNHDA and CDR2 SQIVND come from the germline V gene (reference sequence). V dropped 5 bases and J dropped 7 bases, with 17 bases sitting between them. The CDR3 totals 15 residues. The CDR3 loop reads CASSVAGTSSEKLFF. The CDR3 DNA reads as TGTGCCAGTAGTGTCGCCGGGACAAGCAGTGAAAAACTGTTTTTT.

The chain has TRBV3-1 (or the pseudogene TRBV3-2) and TRBJ1-2; 7 bases match TRBD1. V trimming: 1 base; J trimming: 5 bases; junction bases outside the gene matches: 13. The CDR3 extends over 17 amino acids. The germline V gene has CDR1 LGHDT and CDR2 YNNKEL (reference sequence). CDR3 nucleotide sequence: TGTGCCAGCAGCCAAGTCCCCCCCAGCAGGGGGTGGTATGGCTACACCTTC. Translated: CASSQVPPSRGWYGYTF.

This chain links TRBV11-2 with TRBJ1-3, with D perhaps matching TRBD1 (6 bases). CDR1 is SGHAT and CDR2 is FQNNGV in the germline V gene. The CDR3 has 16 residues. V was pared by 6 bases and J by 0 bases, with 15 bases between. The CDR3 sequence is CASSHKQGPSGNTIYF. CDR3 DNA: TGTGCCAGCAGTCACAAACAGGGTCCCTCTGGAAACACCATATATTTT.

For the CDR3, the DNA is TGTGCCAGCAGTTACTCTGGAATGGACGGATACAATGAGCAGTTCTTC. The encoded protein is CASSYSGMDGYNEQFF. The chain uses TRBV6-5 and TRBJ2-1; D not resolved. The CDR3 runs to 16 residues. The V gene's germline CDR1 is MNHEY and CDR2 SVGAGI. V was cut by 0 bases and J by 4 bases, with 13 bases left in between.

This clone was observed once. The J gene is TRBJ2-1, the V gene TRBV7-8; 11 bases agree with TRBD1. CDR1 is SGHVS, CDR2 FQNEAQ, per germline. CDR3 length equals 14 residues. The V gene end was trimmed by 4 bases and the J gene end by 7 bases; junction bases not matched to a gene: 3. The CDR3 here is CASSSGQGENEQFF. The CDR3 DNA is TGTGCCAGCAGCTCGGGACAGGGGGAAAATGAGCAGTTCTTC.

This clone was counted a single time. V and J are TRBV2 and TRBJ1-1; D gene ambiguous. The CDR3 totals 13 residues. V gave up 7 bases and J gave up 3 bases, with 12 bases separating them. Germline V gene sequence: CDR1 SNHLY, CDR2 FYNNEI. For the CDR3, the DNA is TGTGCCAGCATTTCCTTAAGGGACACTGAAGCTTTCTTT. Translated, it gives CASISLRDTEAFF. The entire variable domain, with the rest obtained from reference TRBV2 and TRBJ1-1, is as follows: EPEVTQTPSHQVTQMGQEVILRCVPISNHLYFYWYRQILGQKVEFLVSFYNNEISEKSEIFDDQFSVERPDGSNFTLKIRSTKLEDSAMYFCASISLRDTEAFFGQGTRLTVV.

In the case of this clone: The sample holds other DNA sequences that translate to the same CDR3. The chain links TRBV5-1 to TRBJ2-2; D call uncertain. Trimming left V 0 bases short and J 1 base short, with 7 bases between. There are 15 residues in the CDR3. Germline V gene sequence: CDR1 SGHRS, CDR2 YFSETQ. In DNA form, the CDR3 reads TGCGCCAGCAGCTTGGCCTTGGGGAACACCGGGGAGCTGTTTTTT. Amino acids: CASSLALGNTGELFF.

This CDR3 reads CASSQERAQPQHF. As DNA, the CDR3 is TGTGCCAGCAGCCAAGAACGGGCTCAGCCCCAGCATTTT. The rearrangement uses TRBV3-1 (or the pseudogene TRBV3-2) and TRBJ1-5; D is ambiguous. The V end was cut by 0 bases, the J end by 6 bases, with 6 bases between. The germline CDR1 and CDR2 sequences are LGHDT and YNNKEL (reference sequence). CDR3 length: 13 amino acids.

Only a few counts were recorded for this clone. The V and J genes are TRBV11-2 and TRBJ2-3, with 8 bases aligning to TRBD2. CDR3 length equals 16 residues. Germline CDR1 SGHAT, CDR2 FQNNGV. V dropped 5 bases and J dropped 4; count of bases not matched to a gene: 11. The CDR3: CASSPHGLRGADTQYF. The CDR3 DNA is TGTGCCAGCAGCCCCCATGGTCTGCGGGGGGCAGATACGCAGTATTTT.

The chain carries TRBV30 and TRBJ2-7, with 8 bases matching TRBD2. Germline V gene sequence: CDR1 GTSNPN, CDR2 SVGIG (reference sequence). The CDR3 length is 14 residues. The J segment lost 2 bases and the V segment lost 3 bases, leaving 6 bases of the junction unmatched. The CDR3 spells CAWRRLATAYEQYF. The DNA of the CDR3 is TGTGCCTGGAGGAGACTAGCGACGGCCTACGAGCAGTACTTC.

The chain has TRBV5-5 and TRBJ1-2; 8 nucleotides align to TRBD1. Germline V gene data show CDR1 as SGHKS and CDR2 as YYEKEE (reference sequence). CDR3 length: 14 amino acids. Trimming took 4 bases from V and 4 from J; bases not matched to a gene: 6. In DNA form, the CDR3 reads TGTGCCAGCAGCGAGGGACAGGCGATCTATGGCTACACCTTC. Translating gives CASSEGQAIYGYTF.

The chain combines TRBV20-1 with TRBJ2-4; D unclear. Germline loops: CDR1 DFQATT, CDR2 SNEGSKA (reference sequence). V lost 3 bases and J 7 bases, leaving 4 bases between the germline ends. The CDR3 contains 10 residues. CDR3 nucleotides: TGCAGTGCTAGTATGAACATTCAGTACTTC. Amino acid sequence: CSASMNIQYF.

J is TRBJ2-2 and V is TRBV7-3; D call uncertain. The CDR3 has 13 amino acids. Germline CDR1 is SGHTA and CDR2 is FQGTGA. Between the trimmed V and J ends, which lost 3 bases and 4 bases, there was a span of 6 bases. The CDR3 sequence: CASSLDVTGELFF. CDR3 nucleotide sequence: TGTGCCAGCAGCTTGGACGTCACCGGGGAGCTGTTTTTT.

The CDR3 protein is CASSQERGTSGSYEQYF. The CDR3 DNA follows: TGTGCCAGCAGCCAAGAACGAGGGACTAGCGGGAGCTACGAGCAGTACTTC. The V call is TRBV3-1 (or the pseudogene TRBV3-2), the J call TRBJ2-7; 14 nucleotides align to TRBD2. Germline CDR1 is LGHDT and CDR2 is YNNKEL (reference sequence). Losses at the gene ends were 0 bases for V and 3 bases for J; bases not matched to a gene: 4. The CDR3 is 17 residues long.

The chain combines TRBV6-2 or TRBV6-3 with TRBJ2-1; the D gene is possibly TRBD1 (6 bases). The V gene's germline CDR1 is MNHEY and CDR2 SVGEGT. Deletions cut 0 bases from V and 1 base from J, with 16 bases between. The CDR3 has 18 amino acids. The DNA for the CDR3 is TGTGCCAGCAGTTACTCGGTAGGGACAAGGGGATCCTACAATGAGCAGTTCTTC. Protein sequence: CASSYSVGTRGSYNEQFF.

The V gene is TRBV5-6, the J gene TRBJ2-2, with unresolved D. Germline V gene data show CDR1 as SGHDT and CDR2 as YYEEEE. Deletions cut 2 bases from V and 1 base from J, with 12 bases between. The CDR3 is 16 amino acids. CDR3 loop: CASSFEVGLNTGELFF. Here the CDR3 DNA reads TGTGCCAGCAGCTTTGAGGTAGGGCTGAACACCGGGGAGCTGTTTTTT. The complete variable domain, with remaining parts taken from reference TRBV5-6 and TRBJ2-2, reads DAGVTQSPTHLIKTRGQQVTLRCSPKSGHDTVSWYQQALGQGPQFIFQYYEEEERQRGNFPDRFSGHQFPNYSSELNVNALLLGDSALYLCASSFEVGLNTGELFFGEGSRLTVL.

The chain uses TRBV7-2 and TRBJ1-2; no firm D call. V lost 1 base to trimming and J lost 2 bases, with 8 bases between them. The CDR3 contains 14 residues. Germline V gene lookup returns CDR1 SGHTA and CDR2 FQGNSA. CDR3 DNA: TGTGCCAGCAGCTTAGGTTTTACCAACTATGGCTACACCTTC. Its protein product is CASSLGFTNYGYTF.

The gene calls are TRBV7-2 and TRBJ2-7, with D possibly matching TRBD1 (6 bases). The V gene's germline CDR1 is SGHTA and CDR2 FQGNSA. The CDR3 has 13 residues. Trimming cost V 2 bases and J 7 bases, with 12 bases left between them. The CDR3 loop reads CASSLWGPGEQYF. The CDR3 coding sequence is TGTGCCAGCAGCTTATGGGGGCCTGGAGAGCAGTACTTC.

Sample share makes this clone medium-sized. CDR3 nucleotides: TGTGCCAGTAGCCGGGGGGACAGAGATAATTCACCCCTCCACTTT. Its protein product is CASSRGDRDNSPLHF. The rearrangement joins TRBV19 to TRBJ1-6, with 7 bases fitting TRBD1. The J segment lost 5 bases and the V segment lost 6 bases, leaving 7 bases of the junction unmatched. The CDR3 spans 15 residues. Germline CDR1 LNHDA, CDR2 SQIVND (reference sequence).

The rearrangement joins TRBV30 to TRBJ1-2, with D uncertain. V lost 0 bases, J lost 8 bases, and 13 bases lay in between. The CDR3 covers 13 residues. Germline assignment: CDR1 GTSNPN and CDR2 SVGIG (reference sequence). CDR3 sequence reads: CAWSVQGFGGYTF. The DNA for the CDR3 is TGTGCCTGGAGTGTACAAGGGTTCGGCGGCTACACCTTC.

The rearrangement uses TRBV5-4 and TRBJ2-2; D is uncertain. The length of the CDR3 is 13 residues. With 3 bases removed from V and 6 bases from J, the gap between germline ends came to 9 bases. Germline CDR1 and CDR2: SGHNT and YYREEE (reference sequence). The DNA of the CDR3 is TGTGCCAGCAGCTGGACCTTTCCCGGGGAGCTGTTTTTT. This sequence encodes CASSWTFPGELFF.

The chain is built from TRBV14 and TRBJ1-2, with D possibly TRBD1 on 5 matching bases. CDR3 length equals 14 residues. Trimming took 1 base from V and 8 from J, leaving 14 bases between them. Germline V lookup: CDR1 SGHDN, CDR2 FVKESK. CDR3 coding DNA: TGTGCCAGCAGCCAAGTACGTAAGGACACGGGCTACACCTTC. Encoded protein: CASSQVRKDTGYTF.

This clone was observed a few times. The chain couples TRBV23-1 to TRBJ2-7; D gene unclear. TRBV23-1 has ORF status, its function being uncertain. This CDR3 is 15 amino acids long. The V and J ends lost 4 bases and 3 bases respectively, with 16 bases between them. The CDR3 here is CASSPAVVAGYEQYF. The CDR3 nucleotides read TGCGCCAGCAGTCCCGCCGTGGTAGCCGGCTACGAGCAGTACTTC.